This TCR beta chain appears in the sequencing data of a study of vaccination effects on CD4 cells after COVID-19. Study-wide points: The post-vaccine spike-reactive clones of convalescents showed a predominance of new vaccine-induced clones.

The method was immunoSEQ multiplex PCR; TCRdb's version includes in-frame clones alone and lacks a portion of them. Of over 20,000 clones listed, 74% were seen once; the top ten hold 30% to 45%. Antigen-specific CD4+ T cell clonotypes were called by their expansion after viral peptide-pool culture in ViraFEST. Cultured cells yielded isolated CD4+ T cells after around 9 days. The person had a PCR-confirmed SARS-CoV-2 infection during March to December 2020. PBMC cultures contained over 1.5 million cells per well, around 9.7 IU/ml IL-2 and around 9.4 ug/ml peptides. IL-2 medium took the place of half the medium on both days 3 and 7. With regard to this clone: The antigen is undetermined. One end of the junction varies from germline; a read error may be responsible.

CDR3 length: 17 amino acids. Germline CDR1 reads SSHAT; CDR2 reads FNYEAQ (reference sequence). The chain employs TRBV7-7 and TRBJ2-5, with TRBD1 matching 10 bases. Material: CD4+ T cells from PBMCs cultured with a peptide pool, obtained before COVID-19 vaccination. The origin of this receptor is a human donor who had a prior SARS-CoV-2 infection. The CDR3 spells CASSLSTDRGAQETQYF. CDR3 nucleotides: TGTGCTAGCAGCTTATCGACGGACAGGGGGGCGCAAGAGACCCAGTACTTC.